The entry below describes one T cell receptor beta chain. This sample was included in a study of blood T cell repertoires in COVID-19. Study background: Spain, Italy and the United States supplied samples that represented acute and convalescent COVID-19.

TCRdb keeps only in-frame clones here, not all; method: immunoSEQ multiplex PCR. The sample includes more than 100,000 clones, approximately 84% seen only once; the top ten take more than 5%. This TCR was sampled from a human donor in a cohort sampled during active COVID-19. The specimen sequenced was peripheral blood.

CDR3 residues: CASSLEGVGYNEQFF. Written as DNA, the CDR3 is TGTGCCAGCAGCTTAGAAGGGGTGGGTTACAATGAGCAGTTCTTC. The V and J genes are TRBV7-8 and TRBJ2-1; D is possibly TRBD1 (5 bases). V lost 1 base to trimming and J lost 4 bases, with 11 bases between them. Germline assignment: CDR1 SGHVS and CDR2 FQNEAQ. This CDR3 contains 15 residues.